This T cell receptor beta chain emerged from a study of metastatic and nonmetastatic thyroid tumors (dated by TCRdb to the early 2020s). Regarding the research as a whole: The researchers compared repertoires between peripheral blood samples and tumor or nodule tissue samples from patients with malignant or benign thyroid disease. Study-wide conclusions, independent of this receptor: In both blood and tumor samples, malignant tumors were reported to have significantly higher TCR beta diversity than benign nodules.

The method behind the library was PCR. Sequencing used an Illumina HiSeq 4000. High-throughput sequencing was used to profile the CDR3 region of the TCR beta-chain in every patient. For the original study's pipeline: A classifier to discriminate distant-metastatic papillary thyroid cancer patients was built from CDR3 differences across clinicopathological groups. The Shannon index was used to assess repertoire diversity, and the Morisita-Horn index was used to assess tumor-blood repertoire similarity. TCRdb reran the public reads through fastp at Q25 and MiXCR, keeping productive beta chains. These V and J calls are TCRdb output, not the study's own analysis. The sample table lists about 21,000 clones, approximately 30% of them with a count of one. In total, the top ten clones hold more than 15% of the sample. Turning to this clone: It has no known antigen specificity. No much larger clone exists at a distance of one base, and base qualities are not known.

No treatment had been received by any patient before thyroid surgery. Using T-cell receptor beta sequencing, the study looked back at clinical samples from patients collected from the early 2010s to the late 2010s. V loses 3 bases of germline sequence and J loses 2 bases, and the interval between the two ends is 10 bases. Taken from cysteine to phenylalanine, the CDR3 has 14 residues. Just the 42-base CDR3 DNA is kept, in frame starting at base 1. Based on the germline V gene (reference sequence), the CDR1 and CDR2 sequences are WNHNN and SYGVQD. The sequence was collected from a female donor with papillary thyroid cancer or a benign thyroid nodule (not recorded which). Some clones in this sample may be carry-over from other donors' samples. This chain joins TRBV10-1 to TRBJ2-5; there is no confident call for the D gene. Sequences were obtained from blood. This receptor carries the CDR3 CASSDRDVQETQYF. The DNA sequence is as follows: TGCGCCAGCAGTGACCGAGACGTACAAGAGACCCAGTACTTC.